This T cell receptor (beta chain) emerged from a study of shared clonotypes between healthy human individuals. Deep was the level used in running the assay. Genomic DNA (from each subset) was split evenly across several immunoSEQ plates. Sequenced by immunoSEQ multiplex PCR; TCRdb stores in-frame clones only, minus some. The sample lists about 1.5 million clones; 95% to 99% were seen once. The V end was cut by 2 bases, the J end by 7 bases, with 18 bases between. Germline V lookup: CDR1 SGHVS, CDR2 FQNEAQ. There are 16 residues in the CDR3. Source material: naive CD4+ T cells sorted from blood. Subset in this sample: CD45RA+ positively selected. This chain joins TRBV7-8 and TRBJ2-1; a possible D gene is TRBD2 (5 bases). The receptor was derived from a man under 40 in good health. CDR3 coding DNA: TGTGCCAGCAGCTTATTCGACCGTGACTATGCTAATGAGCAGTTCTTC. Protein sequence: CASSLFDRDYANEQFF.